This TCR beta chain was sequenced for a study of PD-1 blockade in classical Hodgkin lymphoma. The repertoire was sequenced with immunoSEQ multiplex PCR; TCRdb's copy has only in-frame clones and lacks some. The table has about 40,000 clones, more than 75% seen once. In every patient, relapse followed autologous stem cell transplantation, while exposure to brentuximab vedotin differed. Germline V CDR1 and CDR2: ENHRY, SYGVKD. The CDR3 consists of 12 residues. The V and J ends lost 6 bases and 3 bases respectively, with 9 bases between them. This clonotype was sampled from a human donor with classical Hodgkin lymphoma. V usage is TRBV10-3 and J usage is TRBJ2-7; either TRBD1 or TRBD2 may supply D (5 bases each). Sample: peripheral blood mononuclear cells (PBMCs), taken at baseline. CDR3: CAISGALYEQYF. DNA of the CDR3: TGTGCCATCAGCGGGGCCCTCTACGAGCAGTACTTC.